A selection of T cell receptor beta chains follows, all from one sample in a study of preoperative IRX-2 immunotherapy in early breast cancer. Using immunoSEQ multiplex PCR, the repertoire was profiled, and TCRdb retains in-frame clones only, with some absent. The sample has roughly 99,000 clones; 75% to 90% are singletons. This specimen consisted of tumor tissue, obtained after IRX-2 immunotherapy. These receptors all come from a human donor with breast cancer. CDR3s include the opening cysteine and the closing phenylalanine or tryptophan. The D gene is left open where the match is weak. Clone size is not always given. Where it is, it says once, few, many or a class for expanded clones.

cdr3_aa cdr3_nt d_call j_call clone_size v_call
CASSPPPGRIYGYTF TGTGCCAGCAGCCCACCTCCCGGACGGATTTATGGCTACACCTTC - TRBJ1-2 - TRBV11-3
CSVGLAGAGELFF TGCAGCGTCGGACTAGCGGGAGCCGGGGAGCTGTTTTTT TRBD2 TRBJ2-2 few TRBV29-1
CASSNPRRGDGQPQHF TGTGCCAGCAGTAACCCGCGTCGGGGGGACGGCCAGCCCCAGCATTTT - TRBJ1-5 few TRBV6-8
CASSFFPGTGATNEKLFF TGTGCCAGCAGTTTCTTCCCCGGGACCGGTGCAACTAATGAAAAACTGTTTTTT - TRBJ1-4 - TRBV22-1
CASSSNRDRYSGNTIYF TGTGCCAGCAGCTCGAACCGCGACCGGTACTCTGGAAACACCATATATTTT - TRBJ1-3 - TRBV11-3
CASSLQSGSLYEQYF TGCGCCAGCAGCTTACAATCCGGGTCGCTTTACGAGCAGTACTTC - TRBJ2-7 - TRBV5-1
CASNREAISPLHF TGTGCCAGCAACCGGGAGGCCATTTCACCCCTCCACTTT - TRBJ1-6 once TRBV6-8
CASSRGFGSYEQYF TGCGCCAGCTCCAGGGGGTTCGGCTCCTACGAGCAGTACTTC TRBD1 TRBJ2-7 - TRBV5-1
CTTSTTGWGQPQHF TGTACCACTAGTACAACAGGGTGGGGTCAGCCCCAGCATTTT - TRBJ1-5 - TRBV19
CVSRKLAGSKGNTGELFF TGTGTCAGTAGGAAATTGGCGGGGTCTAAGGGGAACACCGGGGAGCTGTTTTTT - TRBJ2-2 once TRBV19
CASSSGQGSGYTF TGTGCCAGCAGTTCCGGACAGGGGAGCGGCTACACCTTC TRBD1 TRBJ1-2 - TRBV6-8